This T cell receptor (beta chain) was profiled in a study of OX40 agonist ivuxolimab in advanced cancers. Assay: immunoSEQ multiplex PCR; the TCRdb copy retains only in-frame clones and omits some. The profile shows about 82,000 clones, about 86% of them singletons. This sequence was found in an adult with an advanced solid tumor such as melanoma, head and neck, liver or kidney cancer. Sequenced material: CD4+ or CD8+ T cells sorted from blood, taken in a trial of the OX40 agonist ivuxolimab.

The CDR3 DNA follows: TGTGCCAGCAGCTTAGTCGTGGGGACTGGCTACACCTTC. Translated, it gives CASSLVVGTGYTF. V gene TRBV7-2 combines with J gene TRBJ1-2; TRBD1 might be the D (5 bases). Trimming took 1 base from V and 7 from J, leaving 10 bases between them. Per germline, CDR1 SGHTA and CDR2 FQGNSA. This CDR3 spans 13 amino acids.